These 25 T cell receptor beta chains originate from one sample sequenced in a study of T cells in Graves' hyperthyroidism and ophthalmopathy (dated by TCRdb to the late 2010s). Library method: multiplex PCR. The listed sequencing device is Illumina HiSeq 2000. Amplification of TCR beta CDR3 regions was carried out from RNA transcripts. For the first round of RT-PCR on the TCR CDR3, the HTBI primer set was used together with the Qiagen OneStep RT-PCR kit. TCRdb passed the public sequencing reads through fastp at Q25 and MiXCR, retaining productive beta sequences. Records with the same CDR3 protein are collapsed into one entry carrying the most frequent genes and DNA. Within this sample are over 550,000 distinct CDR3 sequences, with roughly 17% of them counted one time only. 18% of the sample goes to the ten largest clones. Sequences were obtained from blood. These receptors were obtained from a woman aged 18 to 35 with Graves' hyperthyroidism.

V is TRBV20-1 and J is TRBJ1-4, with 8 positions matching TRBD1. Trimming took 3 bases from V and 6 from J; bases not matched to a gene: 9. The CDR3 spans 15 residues. Germline values: CDR1 DFQATT, CDR2 SNEGSKA (reference sequence). The CDR3 DNA reads as TGCAGTGCTAGTCCTGTTACAGGGGGGGATGAAAAACTGTTTTTT. It encodes CSASPVTGGDEKLFF.

This clonotype was recorded many times. The chain uses TRBV12-3 or TRBV12-4 and TRBJ2-1; D may correspond to TRBD1 or TRBD2 (6 bases each). There are 17 residues in the CDR3. Trimming took 2 bases from V and 5 from J, leaving 19 bases between them. The CDR3 bases are TGTGCCAGCAGTTTATGGATGGGGGGCGGATTTGACAATGAGCAGTTCTTC. This sequence encodes CASSLWMGGGFDNEQFF.

This clonotype came up many times. This chain uses TRBV27 with TRBJ2-2; 7 bases map to TRBD2. With 6 bases clipped from V and 6 bases from J, the junction kept 4 bases outside the gene matches. The length of the CDR3 is 13 residues. The germline V gene encodes CDR1 MNHEY and CDR2 SMNVEV (reference sequence). CDR3 in amino acids: CASRRSGAGELFF. The CDR3, as DNA: TGTGCCAGCAGACGCAGCGGGGCCGGGGAGCTGTTTTTT.

J is TRBJ2-1 and V is TRBV6-5, with D possibly TRBD1 on 5 matching bases. This CDR3 region has 17 residues. Trimming left V 2 bases short and J 3 bases short, with 17 bases between. The germline V gene has CDR1 MNHEY and CDR2 SVGAGI. The CDR3 region has the DNA TGTGCCAGCAGTTACCAGTCCCCCGCAGGGTTCTACAATGAGCAGTTCTTC. Translation: CASSYQSPAGFYNEQFF.

V and J are TRBV7-9 and TRBJ1-4; no firm D call. The CDR3 has 12 residues. Deletions cut 5 bases from V and 7 bases from J, with 8 bases between. Germline assignment: CDR1 SEHNR and CDR2 FQNEAQ (reference sequence). The CDR3 region is CASSMGSEKLFF. In DNA form, the CDR3 reads TGTGCCAGCAGCATGGGTAGTGAAAAACTGTTTTTT.

This clonotype was picked up many times. This rearrangement joins TRBV5-1 to TRBJ2-7, with 8 bases identical to TRBD2. After removal of 1 base from V and 4 bases from J, the junction contained 7 bases not matched to a gene. Per the germline V gene, CDR1 is SGHRS and CDR2 is YFSETQ. The CDR3 runs 15 residues. The DNA of the CDR3 is TGCGCCAGCAGCTTGAGGAGCGGGAGTAGATACGAGCAGTACTTC. It translates to CASSLRSGSRYEQYF.

The table lists this clonotype with many counts. The rearrangement links TRBV2 to TRBJ1-1; 12 positions match TRBD1. The CDR3 has 15 amino acids. V was clipped by 5 bases and J by 7 bases; unmatched bases: 8. The germline V gene has CDR1 SNHLY and CDR2 FYNNEI. The CDR3: CASSHAGTGGVEAFF. Written as DNA, the CDR3 is TGTGCCAGCAGTCATGCTGGGACAGGGGGCGTTGAAGCTTTCTTT.

The sample holds a few counts of this clonotype. The chain links TRBV12-3 or TRBV12-4 to TRBJ2-7; TRBD1 matches 7 bases. The CDR3 covers 14 residues. V lost 6 bases to trimming and J lost 1 base; unmatched junction nucleotides: 6. The CDR3 spells CASRIHRGSYEQYF. CDR3 in DNA: TGTGCCAGCAGGATTCACAGGGGTTCCTACGAGCAGTACTTC.

This clonotype was observed a handful of times. The chain links TRBV4-1 to TRBJ1-4; 8 nucleotides line up with TRBD1. Germline assignment: CDR1 MGHRA and CDR2 YSYEKL. The CDR3 totals 16 residues. V dropped 0 bases and J dropped 5; count of bases not matched to a gene: 5. CDR3 region: CASSQENRGWNEKLFF. In DNA form, the CDR3 reads TGCGCCAGCAGCCAAGAGAACAGGGGGTGGAATGAAAAACTGTTTTTT.

Ten or more counts support this clonotype. The CDR3 protein is CASSQGTAEAFF. In nucleotides, the CDR3 is TGTGCCAGCAGCCAAGGGACAGCTGAAGCTTTCTTT. V and J are TRBV3-1 and TRBJ1-1, with D possibly being TRBD1 (6 bases). V was clipped by 1 base and J by 6 bases, with 6 bases between them. The CDR3 is 12 amino acids. Germline V gene lookup returns CDR1 LGHDT and CDR2 YNNKEL (reference sequence).

The rearrangement joins TRBV6-1 to TRBJ2-3; 7 positions agree with TRBD2. The CDR3 covers 18 residues. The V and J ends lost 3 bases and 3 bases, in that order; junction bases with no gene match: 15. Germline loops: CDR1 MNHNS, CDR2 SASEGT. The chain's CDR3 is CASSDTPGGGGDTDTQYF. CDR3 coding DNA: TGTGCCAGCAGTGACACCCCGGGAGGCGGGGGAGATACAGATACGCAGTATTTT.

The chain combines TRBV2 with TRBJ2-7; 11 bases agree with TRBD1. Germline CDR1 and CDR2: SNHLY and FYNNEI. This CDR3 spans 16 amino acids. The V segment lost 11 bases and the J segment 1 base; nucleotides outside the gene matches: 13. The CDR3 spells CAVDRGGQGGSYEQYF. DNA for the CDR3: TGTGCCGTGGACAGGGGGGGACAGGGGGGATCCTACGAGCAGTACTTC.

The sample holds a few counts of this clonotype. The chain joins TRBV29-1 to TRBJ2-1; 10 nucleotides agree with TRBD2. Trimming at V came to 7 bases and at J to 8 bases, leaving 11 bases not matched to a gene. Germline V gene data show CDR1 as SQVTM and CDR2 as ANQGSEA. The CDR3 extends over 14 amino acids. CDR3 protein: CSGDGLAAGDEQFF. The CDR3 DNA reads TGCAGCGGTGACGGACTAGCGGCGGGGGATGAGCAGTTCTTC.

This clonotype was counted many times. The V gene is TRBV2, the J gene TRBJ2-1; 9 nucleotides match TRBD2. Germline-derived CDR1 and CDR2 are SNHLY and FYNNEI. CDR3 length: 17 residues. Trimming at V came to 0 bases and at J to 7 bases, leaving 10 bases not matched to a gene. In nucleotides, the CDR3 is TGTGCCAGCAGTGAAGCGGTTGGCGGGGGGGCCTTGAATGAGCAGTTCTTC. This codes for CASSEAVGGGALNEQFF.

V gene TRBV7-9 combines with J gene TRBJ2-5; possible D gene TRBD2, 5 bases. Germline CDR1 and CDR2: SEHNR and FQNEAQ (reference sequence). Between the trimmed V and J ends, which lost 1 base and 1 base, there was a span of 13 bases. CDR3 length equals 16 residues. In DNA form, the CDR3 reads TGTGCCAGCAGCTTAGGTCTGGCGCGGGTCCAAGAGACCCAGTACTTC. It yields the protein CASSLGLARVQETQYF.

The chain uses TRBV6-2 or TRBV6-3 and TRBJ1-1; TRBD1 might be the D (6 bases). This CDR3 region has 14 residues. CDR1 and CDR2 (germline): MNHEY, SVGEGT. V was shortened by 6 bases and J by 11 bases, with 22 bases between the two germline ends. Here the CDR3 reads CASSPGTFSGGAFF. DNA of the CDR3: TGTGCCAGCAGCCCCGGGACATTCTCCGGTGGGGCTTTCTTT.

V and J are TRBV7-3 and TRBJ2-1, with TRBD2 matching 15 bases. From germline, CDR1 is SGHTA and CDR2 FQGTGA. The ends lost 1 base at V and 6 bases at J; junction bases unmatched: 7. The CDR3 loop spans 18 amino acids. The CDR3 nucleotides are TGTGCCAGCAGCTTAATAGGACTAGCGGGGGGGCGCGCCAATGAGCAGTTCTTC. Translated: CASSLIGLAGGRANEQFF. Combining the CDR3 with reference TRBV7-3 and TRBJ2-1 gives the whole variable domain GAGVSQTPSNKVTEKGKYVELRCDPISGHTALYWYRQSLGQGPEFLIYFQGTGAADDSGLPNDRFFAVRPEGSVSTLKIQRTERGDSAVYLCASSLIGLAGGRANEQFFGPGTRLTVL.

This clonotype was counted a few times. The rearrangement joins TRBV10-3 to TRBJ1-6, with 7 nucleotides matching TRBD1. CDR3 length: 19 residues. CDR1 and CDR2 from the germline V gene are ENHRY and SYGVKD. Trimming at V came to 6 bases and at J to 0 bases, leaving 14 bases not matched to a gene. DNA for the CDR3: TGTGCCATCAGCTCCGGGGGGGACAGTACCAACTCCTATAATTCACCCCTCCACTTT. The encoded protein is CAISSGGDSTNSYNSPLHF.

This clonotype turned up a few times. The chain links TRBV27 to TRBJ1-1, with 9 bases matching TRBD1. The germline CDR1 and CDR2 sequences are MNHEY and SMNVEV (reference sequence). With V trimmed by 6 bases and J by 0 bases, 5 bases remained unmatched. The CDR3 covers 15 residues. The CDR3 nucleotides are TGTGCCAGCAGGTTACAGGGGGCAATGAACACTGAAGCTTTCTTT. Its protein product is CASRLQGAMNTEAFF.

The chain employs TRBV15 and TRBJ2-1; D unresolved. V was shortened by 6 bases and J by 0 bases, with 12 bases between the two germline ends. Germline V gene lookup returns CDR1 LNHNV and CDR2 YYDKDF (reference sequence). The CDR3 consists of 15 residues. The CDR3 nucleotides are TGTGCCACCAGATCCGGGCAGAGCTCCTACAATGAGCAGTTCTTC. This encodes CATRSGQSSYNEQFF.

The chain has TRBV28 and TRBJ2-3; D possibly corresponds to TRBD1 (5 bases). Germline V CDR1 and CDR2: MDHEN, SYDVKM. This CDR3 has 14 amino acids. The V gene lost 6 bases and the J gene lost 0 bases, with 10 bases spanning the gap. CDR3 in amino acids: CASRVGHSTDTQYF. CDR3 coding DNA: TGTGCCAGCAGAGTAGGACACAGCACAGATACGCAGTATTTT.

In this sample, this clonotype turned up a few times. This sequence joins TRBV27 and TRBJ2-5; D is possibly TRBD2 (5 bases). The CDR3 contains 13 residues. Germline V CDR1 and CDR2: MNHEY, SMNVEV (reference sequence). Trimming took off 10 bases at V and 5 bases at J, with 17 bases between the two ends. CDR3 DNA sequence: TGTGCCATCGGTACACAACGGAGGGAGACCCAGTACTTC. Protein product: CAIGTQRRETQYF.

The chain employs TRBV20-1 and TRBJ2-5; 9 bases fit TRBD2. CDR1 DFQATT and CDR2 SNEGSKA come from the germline V gene (reference sequence). This CDR3 is built from 14 residues. Unmatched junction bases numbered 12, after V lost 6 bases and J lost 7 bases. DNA for the CDR3: TGCAGTGCCCCCCGGGCGGGAGGGCCTGGGACCCAGTACTTC. Amino acid sequence: CSAPRAGGPGTQYF.

V is TRBV15 and J is TRBJ2-7; 7 bases are shared with TRBD2. The CDR3 length is 14 residues. Germline V CDR1 and CDR2: LNHNV, YYDKDF (reference sequence). V lost 5 bases, J lost 7 bases, and 11 bases stayed unmatched. The CDR3 protein is CATSAHWGGEEQYF. DNA for the CDR3: TGTGCCACCAGCGCCCATTGGGGGGGAGAGGAGCAGTACTTC.

The chain is built from TRBV20-1 and TRBJ2-2; D is undetermined. The CDR3 loop spans 16 amino acids. The germline gives CDR1 DFQATT, CDR2 SNEGSKA (reference sequence). Trimming pared 0 bases from V and 0 bases from J, leaving 11 bases between. The CDR3 DNA sequence: TGCAGTGCTAGAGATATTCTGCGAGCGAACACCGGGGAGCTGTTTTTT. It encodes CSARDILRANTGELFF.